One and the same sample provided the 3 T cell receptor beta chains below, sequenced in a study of radiation and T cells in renal cell carcinoma. Documented time point: blood 4 weeks post-SBRT, at nephrectomy. The treatment was: 15 Gy SBRT to primary tumor, nephrectomy 4 weeks later. Generated by immunoSEQ multiplex PCR, the TCRdb table keeps only in-frame clones and is missing some. The sample consists of about 78,000 clones, 89% of them appearing once. The sample in question was blood, obtained from a patient whose treatment included radiotherapy and nephrectomy. These receptor sequences come from a woman in her seventies with renal cell carcinoma.

This chain connects TRBV30 to TRBJ1-5; tentative D call: TRBD1 (5 bases). The CDR3 is 15 amino acids. Germline V CDR1 and CDR2: GTSNPN, SVGIG (reference sequence). V lost 2 bases and J 1 base, leaving 12 bases between the germline ends. The chain's CDR3 is CAWSFTGRSNQPQHF. CDR3 DNA: TGTGCCTGGAGTTTTACGGGACGGAGCAATCAGCCCCAGCATTTT.

V is TRBV5-1 and J is TRBJ2-4; D remains unclear. In germline, CDR1 is SGHRS, CDR2 YFSETQ. CDR3 size: 13 residues. Trimming shortened V by 2 bases and J by 7 bases, and 10 bases separated the two germline ends. The CDR3 coding sequence is TGCGCCAGCAGCTTTGACGTCGGGAACATTCAGTACTTC. Encoded protein: CASSFDVGNIQYF.

This clone was seen just once. In DNA, the CDR3 is TGTGCCAGCAGCTTAGCCGTAGGGGCAGGAGGCTATGGCTACACCTTC. Amino acids: CASSLAVGAGGYGYTF. The chain is built from TRBV7-9 and TRBJ1-2, with TRBD1 as a possible D gene (5 bases). In germline, CDR1 is SEHNR, CDR2 FQNEAQ (reference sequence). The CDR3 is made up of 16 amino acids. Trimming took off 0 bases at V and 4 bases at J, with 15 bases between the two ends.